What follows are 21 T cell receptor beta chains derived from one specimen sequenced in a study of cytomegalovirus exposure and HLA in healthy donors. PCR used 60 Vbeta primers and 13 Jbeta primers. Only in-frame clones appear in the TCRdb table, and some are missing; sequencing was by immunoSEQ multiplex PCR. This table holds around 220,000 clones, roughly 80% found once. The material sequenced was PBMCs. The origin of the receptors is a man aged 35-49 years in good health and CMV-seronegative.

The chain combines TRBV10-1 with TRBJ2-4; tentatively, D is TRBD1 (6 bases). This CDR3 is 21 amino acids long. Trimming stripped 5 bases from V and 0 bases from J, with 29 bases between. Looked up from germline, CDR1 is WNHNN and CDR2 is SYGVQD (reference sequence). CDR3 sequence: CASSTGQNNYTEYLAKNIQYF. In DNA form, the CDR3 reads TGCGCCAGCAGTACCGGACAGAACAATTATACGGAGTATTTAGCCAAAAACATTCAGTACTTC.

This chain connects TRBV6-5 to TRBJ2-2, with TRBD1 as a possible D gene (7 bases). V was clipped by 6 bases and J by 1 base, with 12 bases between them. The germline gives CDR1 MNHEY, CDR2 SVGAGI. This CDR3 spans 15 amino acids. The CDR3 sequence is CASRTRTGNTGELFF. CDR3 in DNA: TGTGCCAGCAGGACTAGGACAGGGAACACCGGGGAGCTGTTTTTT.

This clone showed up just once. The V and J genes are TRBV18 and TRBJ2-7, with 9 bases matching TRBD2. Germline-derived CDR1 and CDR2 are KGHSH and LQKENI. The CDR3 spans 17 residues. J gave up 5 bases and V 3 bases, and 14 bases lay outside the gene matches. The CDR3 coding sequence is TGTGCCAGCTCACCGTCCGTCTCAAGACTAGCGGTGAACGAGCAGTACTTC. It codes for CASSPSVSRLAVNEQYF.

This rearrangement joins TRBV19 to TRBJ2-2; D possibly corresponds to TRBD2 (5 bases). Germline V gives CDR1 LNHDA, CDR2 SQIVND (reference sequence). V gave up 5 bases and J gave up 7 bases, with 14 bases separating them. The CDR3 runs to 14 residues. This CDR3 is CASSPGREIGELFF. The CDR3 region has the DNA TGTGCCAGTAGTCCAGGTCGGGAAATCGGGGAGCTGTTTTTT.

The chain is built from TRBV7-3 and TRBJ2-6, with 12 bases aligning to TRBD1. The CDR3 has 17 residues. J lost 1 base, V lost 5 bases, and 3 bases had no gene match. The germline gives CDR1 SGHTA, CDR2 FQGTGA. CDR3 sequence (DNA): TGTGCCAGCAGCACGGGACAGGGGGCTTCTGGGGCCAACGTCCTGACTTTC. This sequence encodes CASSTGQGASGANVLTF.

This chain links TRBV28 with TRBJ2-7; 9 bases match TRBD1. V lost 4 bases and J lost 0; bases outside the gene matches: 13. CDR3 length: 18 residues. In germline, CDR1 is MDHEN, CDR2 SYDVKM. In nucleotides, the CDR3 is TGTGCCAGCAGTTACAGTCCCGGGACAGGGAAGAGCTCCTACGAGCAGTACTTC. Translation: CASSYSPGTGKSSYEQYF.

V gene TRBV5-1 combines with J gene TRBJ2-3, with D tentatively TRBD2 (5 bases). Trimming shortened V by 0 bases and J by 4 bases, and 12 bases separated the two germline ends. Germline assignment: CDR1 SGHRS and CDR2 YFSETQ. The length of the CDR3 is 15 residues. Written as DNA, the CDR3 is TGCGCCAGCAGCTTGGAACTAGTTCTGCCAGATACGCAGTATTTT. The encoded protein is CASSLELVLPDTQYF.

The chain couples TRBV7-2 to TRBJ1-1; 10 positions agree with TRBD1. Trimming removed 3 bases from V and 2 bases from J; junction bases left unmatched: 6. The CDR3 totals 16 residues. CDR1 and CDR2 from the germline V gene are SGHTA and FQGNSA. The CDR3 sequence: CASSLGTGVINTEAFF. The DNA of the CDR3 is TGTGCCAGCAGCTTGGGGACAGGGGTCATCAACACTGAAGCTTTCTTT.

This clone was seen a handful of times. The V gene is TRBV4-1, the J gene TRBJ2-1; 10 bases align to TRBD1. This CDR3 is 16 amino acids long. Germline CDR1 MGHRA, CDR2 YSYEKL. The V segment lost 1 base and the J segment 9 bases; nucleotides outside the gene matches: 9. The CDR3 DNA reads as TGCGCCAGCAGCCAAGGGGGGACAGGGGAGATGGGTGAGCAGTTCTTC. Translated, it gives CASSQGGTGEMGEQFF.

This chain connects TRBV5-1 to TRBJ1-3; TRBD1 agrees at 8 bases. Germline V gene data show CDR1 as SGHRS and CDR2 as YFSETQ. Unmatched junction bases numbered 3, after V lost 2 bases and J lost 2 bases. This CDR3 region has 15 residues. CDR3 loop: CASSLDRGAGNTIYF. CDR3 nucleotides: TGCGCCAGCAGCTTAGACAGGGGAGCTGGAAACACCATATATTTT.

The rearrangement uses TRBV6-5 and TRBJ2-3; 8 bases agree with TRBD1. The V segment lost 4 bases and the J segment 6 bases; nucleotides outside the gene matches: 9. This CDR3 region has 15 residues. Germline V gives CDR1 MNHEY, CDR2 SVGAGI. The CDR3 is CASSSQDRVGDTQYF. Written as DNA, the CDR3 is TGTGCCAGCAGTTCCCAGGACAGGGTGGGGGATACGCAGTATTTT.

This chain's CDR3 is CAISDLTGGGGGYTF. The DNA for the CDR3 is TGTGCCATCAGTGATTTAACAGGGGGCGGGGGAGGCTACACCTTC. The rearrangement joins TRBV10-3 to TRBJ1-2; 9 positions match TRBD1. With V trimmed by 3 bases and J by 8 bases, 10 bases remained unmatched. Germline V gene lookup returns CDR1 ENHRY and CDR2 SYGVKD. The CDR3 totals 15 residues.

This rearrangement joins TRBV4-3 to TRBJ2-7; D not resolved. In germline, CDR1 is LGHNA, CDR2 YSLEER. CDR3 length: 15 amino acids. The V and J ends lost 0 bases and 3 bases respectively, with 12 bases between them. The CDR3: CASSQDGASFYEQYF. The CDR3 DNA reads TGCGCCAGCAGCCAAGACGGAGCGAGCTTCTACGAGCAGTACTTC.

The chain couples TRBV9 to TRBJ1-1, with D unclear. The CDR3 loop spans 17 amino acids. From germline, CDR1 is SGDLS and CDR2 YYNGEE. Between the trimmed V and J ends, which lost 3 bases and 0 bases, there was a span of 18 bases. CDR3 DNA: TGTGCCAGCAGCGCTGGACTGCGAGCCCGCTTGAACACTGAAGCTTTCTTT. It translates to CASSAGLRARLNTEAFF. Complete variable domain (other parts from reference TRBV9 and TRBJ1-1): DSGVTQTPKHLITATGQRVTLRCSPRSGDLSVYWYQQSLDQGLQFLIQYYNGEERAKGNILERFSAQQFPDLHSELNLSSLELGDSALYFCASSAGLRARLNTEAFFGQGTRLTVV.

This chain connects TRBV9 to TRBJ2-5, with TRBD2 identical over 7 bases. The CDR3 runs to 15 residues. Per germline, CDR1 SGDLS and CDR2 YYNGEE. The V segment lost 0 bases and the J segment 2 bases; nucleotides outside the gene matches: 4. CDR3 in amino acids: CASSVASSGQETQYF. The CDR3 region has the DNA TGTGCCAGCAGCGTAGCATCTAGCGGTCAAGAGACCCAGTACTTC.

The rearrangement uses TRBV7-2 and TRBJ2-7; D unresolved. Trimming removed 1 base at V and 0 bases at J, with 10 bases between. The germline CDR1 and CDR2 sequences are SGHTA and FQGNSA. This CDR3 comprises 15 residues. CDR3 sequence reads: CASSLGGTNSYEQYF. Written as DNA, the CDR3 is TGTGCCAGCAGCTTAGGCGGTACGAACTCCTACGAGCAGTACTTC.

The chain has TRBV7-7 and TRBJ2-5; TRBD2 matches at 8 bases. Germline CDR1 reads SSHAT; CDR2 reads FNYEAQ (reference sequence). The CDR3 is made up of 15 amino acids. Germline trimming cut 4 bases from V and 4 bases from J; bases unmatched to any gene: 8. This chain's CDR3 is CASSSLSGRRETQYF. The CDR3 DNA reads as TGTGCCAGCAGCTCCCTAAGCGGGAGAAGAGAGACCCAGTACTTC.

The genes are TRBV27 and TRBJ1-2; a weak D match, TRBD1 (5 bases). V shed 0 bases and J shed 2 bases, with 7 bases lying between them. Germline-derived CDR1 and CDR2 are MNHEY and SMNVEV (reference sequence). The CDR3 sequence is 14 residues long. CDR3 sequence: CASSLSPGNYGYTF. The CDR3 region has the DNA TGTGCCAGCAGTTTATCGCCAGGGAACTATGGCTACACCTTC.

This rearrangement joins TRBV5-1 to TRBJ2-1, with 14 positions matching TRBD2. Germline assignment: CDR1 SGHRS and CDR2 YFSETQ. The junction had 13 bases not matched to a gene; V was cut back by 4 bases and J by 4 bases. CDR3 length: 19 amino acids. DNA of the CDR3: TGCGCCAGCAGCCCAGACCCGGGACTAGCGGGAGCAGATTACAATGAGCAGTTCTTC. As protein: CASSPDPGLAGADYNEQFF.

This clone was seen a few times. The chain combines TRBV10-3 with TRBJ2-1, with 7 positions matching TRBD1. The CDR3 has 15 amino acids. After removal of 10 bases from V and 1 base from J, the junction contained 10 bases not matched to a gene. CDR1 and CDR2 from the germline V gene are ENHRY and SYGVKD. CDR3 nucleotides: TGTGCCACCTCAGGGGGTTCACCGTCCTACAATGAGCAGTTCTTC. Its protein is CATSGGSPSYNEQFF.

The V call is TRBV27, the J call TRBJ2-7; TRBD1 aligns across 8 bases. The CDR3 covers 14 residues. Germline-derived CDR1 and CDR2 are MNHEY and SMNVEV (reference sequence). The V gene end was trimmed by 3 bases and the J gene end by 3 bases; junction bases not matched to a gene: 4. DNA of the CDR3: TGTGCCAGCAGTTTTTGGGGACAGGACTACGAGCAGTACTTC. The encoded protein is CASSFWGQDYEQYF.